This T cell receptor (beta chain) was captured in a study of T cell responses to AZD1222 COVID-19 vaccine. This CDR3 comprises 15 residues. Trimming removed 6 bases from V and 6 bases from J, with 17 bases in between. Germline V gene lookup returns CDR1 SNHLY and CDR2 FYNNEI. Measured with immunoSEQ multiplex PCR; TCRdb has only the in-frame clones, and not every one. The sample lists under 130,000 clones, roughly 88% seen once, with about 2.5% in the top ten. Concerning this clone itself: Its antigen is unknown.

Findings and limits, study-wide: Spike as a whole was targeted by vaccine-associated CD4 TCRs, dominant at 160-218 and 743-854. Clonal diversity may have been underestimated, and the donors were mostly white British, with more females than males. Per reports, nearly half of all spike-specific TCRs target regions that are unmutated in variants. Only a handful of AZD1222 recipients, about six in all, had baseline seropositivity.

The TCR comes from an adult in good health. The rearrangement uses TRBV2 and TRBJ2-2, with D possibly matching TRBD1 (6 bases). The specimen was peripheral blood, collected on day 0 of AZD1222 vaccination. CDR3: CASREDSWGAGELFF. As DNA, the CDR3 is TGTGCCAGCAGAGAGGACAGTTGGGGAGCCGGGGAGCTGTTTTTT.